The clone carrying this T cell receptor beta chain was observed once. The target antigen is unknown. These data come from a study of long-term antiretroviral therapy in people with HIV. The immunoSEQ assay was v3.0, run at survey level. Sequencing used immunoSEQ multiplex PCR; TCRdb keeps in-frame clones, though not all of them. The sample contains 29,000 or so clones, 93% of which appear only once. Study-level points and caveats: Post-ART samples showed increased diversity that remained below transplant donor control levels.

V was shortened by 4 bases and J by 6 bases, with 10 bases between the two germline ends. The CDR3 is made up of 13 amino acids. Germline CDR1 reads GTSNPN; CDR2 reads SVGIG (reference sequence). The source was unsorted PBMCs, collected 6.5 years after starting antiretroviral therapy. The source of this sequence is a woman aged 40-49 years with HIV. The rearrangement uses TRBV30 and TRBJ1-6; no clear D gene. The CDR3 nucleotides are TGTGCCTGGACAAGCGGAACTAATTCACCCCTCCACTTT. This translates into CAWTSGTNSPLHF.